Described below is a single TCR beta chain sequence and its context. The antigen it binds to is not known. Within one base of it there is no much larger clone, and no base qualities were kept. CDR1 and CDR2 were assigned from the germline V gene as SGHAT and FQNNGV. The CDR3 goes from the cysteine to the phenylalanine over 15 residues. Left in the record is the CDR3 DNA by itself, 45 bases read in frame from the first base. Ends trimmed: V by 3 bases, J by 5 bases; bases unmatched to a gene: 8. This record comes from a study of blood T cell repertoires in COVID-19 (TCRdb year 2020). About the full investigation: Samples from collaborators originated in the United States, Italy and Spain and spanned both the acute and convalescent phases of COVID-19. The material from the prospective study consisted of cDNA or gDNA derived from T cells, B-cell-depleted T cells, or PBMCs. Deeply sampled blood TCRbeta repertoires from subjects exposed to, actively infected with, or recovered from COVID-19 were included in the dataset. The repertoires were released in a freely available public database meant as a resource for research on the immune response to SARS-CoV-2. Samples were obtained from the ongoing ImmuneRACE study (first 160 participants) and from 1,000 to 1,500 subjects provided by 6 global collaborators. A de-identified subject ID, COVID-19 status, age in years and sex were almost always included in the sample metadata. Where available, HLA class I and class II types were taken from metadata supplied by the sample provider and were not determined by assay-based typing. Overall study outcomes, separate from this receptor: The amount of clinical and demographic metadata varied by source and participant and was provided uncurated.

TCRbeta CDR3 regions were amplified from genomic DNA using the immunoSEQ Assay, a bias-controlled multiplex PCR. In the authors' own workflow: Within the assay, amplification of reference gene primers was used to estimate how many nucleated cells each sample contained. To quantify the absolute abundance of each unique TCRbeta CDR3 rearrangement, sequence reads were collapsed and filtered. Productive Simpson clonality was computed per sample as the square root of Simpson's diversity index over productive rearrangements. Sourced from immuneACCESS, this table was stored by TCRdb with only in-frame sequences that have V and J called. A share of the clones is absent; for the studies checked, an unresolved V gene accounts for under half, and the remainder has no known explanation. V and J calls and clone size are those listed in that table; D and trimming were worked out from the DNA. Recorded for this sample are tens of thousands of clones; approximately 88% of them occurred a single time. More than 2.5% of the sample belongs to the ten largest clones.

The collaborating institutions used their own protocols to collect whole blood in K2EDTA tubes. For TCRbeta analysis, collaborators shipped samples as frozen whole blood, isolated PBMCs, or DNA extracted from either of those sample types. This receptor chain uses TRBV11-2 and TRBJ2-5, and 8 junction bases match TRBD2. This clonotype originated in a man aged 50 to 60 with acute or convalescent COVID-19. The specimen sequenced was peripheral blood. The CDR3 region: CASSFNRGGGETQYF. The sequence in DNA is TGTGCCAGCAGCTTTAATCGGGGGGGCGGGGAGACCCAGTACTTC.